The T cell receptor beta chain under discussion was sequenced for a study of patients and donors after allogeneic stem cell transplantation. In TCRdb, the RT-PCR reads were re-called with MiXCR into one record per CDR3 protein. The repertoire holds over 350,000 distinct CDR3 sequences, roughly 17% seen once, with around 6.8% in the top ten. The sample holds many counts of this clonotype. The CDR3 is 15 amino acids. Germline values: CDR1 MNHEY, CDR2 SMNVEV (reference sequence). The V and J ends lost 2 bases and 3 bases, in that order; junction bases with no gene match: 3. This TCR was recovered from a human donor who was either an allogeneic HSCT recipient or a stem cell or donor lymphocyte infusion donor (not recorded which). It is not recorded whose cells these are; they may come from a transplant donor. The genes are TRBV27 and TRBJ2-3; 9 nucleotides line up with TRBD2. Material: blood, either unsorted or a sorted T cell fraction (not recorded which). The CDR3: CASSLAGGPTDTQYF. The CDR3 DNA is TGTGCCAGCAGTTTAGCGGGAGGGCCGACAGATACGCAGTATTTT.